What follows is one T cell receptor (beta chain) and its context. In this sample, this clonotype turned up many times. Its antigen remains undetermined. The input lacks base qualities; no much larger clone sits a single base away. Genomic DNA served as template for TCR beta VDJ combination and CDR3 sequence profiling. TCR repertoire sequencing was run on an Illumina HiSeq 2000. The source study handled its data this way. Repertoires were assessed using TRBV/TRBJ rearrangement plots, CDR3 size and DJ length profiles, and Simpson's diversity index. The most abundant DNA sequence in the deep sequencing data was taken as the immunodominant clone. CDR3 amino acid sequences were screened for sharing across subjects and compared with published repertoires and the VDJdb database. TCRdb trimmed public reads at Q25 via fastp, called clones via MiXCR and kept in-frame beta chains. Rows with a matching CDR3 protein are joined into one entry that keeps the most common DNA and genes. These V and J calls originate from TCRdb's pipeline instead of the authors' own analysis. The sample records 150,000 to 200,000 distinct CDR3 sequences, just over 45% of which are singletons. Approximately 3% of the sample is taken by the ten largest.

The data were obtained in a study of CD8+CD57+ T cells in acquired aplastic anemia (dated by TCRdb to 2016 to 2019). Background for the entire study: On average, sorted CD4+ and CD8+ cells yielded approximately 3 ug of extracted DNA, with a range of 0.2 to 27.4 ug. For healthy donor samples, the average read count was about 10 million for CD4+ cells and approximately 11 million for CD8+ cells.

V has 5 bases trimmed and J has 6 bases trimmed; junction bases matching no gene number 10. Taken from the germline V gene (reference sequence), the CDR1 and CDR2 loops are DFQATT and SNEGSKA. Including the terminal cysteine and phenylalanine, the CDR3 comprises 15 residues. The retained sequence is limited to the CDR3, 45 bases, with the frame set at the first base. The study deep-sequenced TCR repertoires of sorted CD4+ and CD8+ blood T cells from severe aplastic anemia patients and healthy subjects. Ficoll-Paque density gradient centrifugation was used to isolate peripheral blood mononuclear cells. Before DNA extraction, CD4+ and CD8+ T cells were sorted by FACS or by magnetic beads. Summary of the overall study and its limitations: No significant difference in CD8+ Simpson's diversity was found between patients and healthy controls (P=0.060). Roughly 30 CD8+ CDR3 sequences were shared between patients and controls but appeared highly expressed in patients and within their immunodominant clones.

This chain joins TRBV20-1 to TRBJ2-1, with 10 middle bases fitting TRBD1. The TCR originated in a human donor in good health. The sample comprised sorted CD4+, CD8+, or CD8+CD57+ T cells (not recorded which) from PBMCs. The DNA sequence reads TGCAGTGCTTCTGCGACAGGGGGCTTTCGCAATGAGCAGTTCTTC. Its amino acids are CSASATGGFRNEQFF.